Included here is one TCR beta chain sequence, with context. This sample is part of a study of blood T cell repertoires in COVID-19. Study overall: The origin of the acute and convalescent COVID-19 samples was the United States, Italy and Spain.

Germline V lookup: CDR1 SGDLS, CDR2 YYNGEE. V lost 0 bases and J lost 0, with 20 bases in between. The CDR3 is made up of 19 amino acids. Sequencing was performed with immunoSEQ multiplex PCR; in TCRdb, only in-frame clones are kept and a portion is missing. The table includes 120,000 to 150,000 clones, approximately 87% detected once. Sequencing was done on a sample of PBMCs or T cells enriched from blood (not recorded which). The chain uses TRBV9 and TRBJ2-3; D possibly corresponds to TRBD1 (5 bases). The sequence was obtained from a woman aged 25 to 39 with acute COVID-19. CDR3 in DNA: TGTGCCAGCAGCGTAGTCGGGCAGGGCCTTCCGTTAAGCACAGATACGCAGTATTTT. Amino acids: CASSVVGQGLPLSTDTQYF. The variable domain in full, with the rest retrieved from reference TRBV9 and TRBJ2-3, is DSGVTQTPKHLITATGQRVTLRCSPRSGDLSVYWYQQSLDQGLQFLIQYYNGEERAKGNILERFSAQQFPDLHSELNLSSLELGDSALYFCASSVVGQGLPLSTDTQYFGPGTRLTVL.